Reported below is one T cell receptor beta chain. CDR1 is MDHEN and CDR2 is SYDVKM in the germline V gene. V shed 6 bases and J 7 bases; nucleotides not matched to a gene: 15. The CDR3 is 17 amino acids. The data were obtained in a study of shared T cell receptors in the human thymus. Sequenced by immunoSEQ multiplex PCR; TCRdb stores in-frame clones only, minus some. The sample consists of 500,000 to 750,000 clones, 88% of them appearing once. In addition, the sample was reused for a study of human thymus T cells. From that report: Both thymic and peripheral blood repertoires showed apparently biased V and J usage.

This clonotype was sampled from a boy less than two years old with a congenital heart defect. The V and J genes are TRBV28 and TRBJ2-1; 10 bases match TRBD2. The material sequenced was thymocytes. CDR3 sequence (DNA): TGTGCCAGCAGATCTAGCGGGAGTAGGTGGAGTAGTAATGAGCAGTTCTTC. Translation: CASRSSGSRWSSNEQFF.